This T cell receptor beta chain is from a study of PD-1 blockade in mismatch repair-deficient tumors. Looking at the study overall: Patients had about eleven mismatch repair-deficient cancer types and were previously treated and progressing. Study observations and caveats: Tumor-resident clones, often absent from pretreatment blood, expanded after pembrolizumab and then contracted.

The table came from immunoSEQ multiplex PCR; TCRdb's copy has only in-frame clones and leaves some out. Of tens of thousands of clones listed, 81% were seen once; the top ten hold about 2.6%. This clone appeared a single time. Its matching antigen is unknown. The V end was cut by 5 bases, the J end by 0 bases, with 11 bases between. CDR3 size: 14 residues. Per the germline V gene, CDR1 is MNHEY and CDR2 is SMNVEV (reference sequence). The sample in question was peripheral blood, obtained 12 weeks after starting pembrolizumab. This chain connects TRBV27 to TRBJ2-7; a possible D gene is TRBD2 (6 bases). This TCR was recovered from an adult with mismatch repair-deficient cancer. The CDR3, as DNA: TGTGCCAGCAGTCAATCGGACTACTCCTACGAGCAGTACTTC. Amino acid sequence: CASSQSDYSYEQYF.